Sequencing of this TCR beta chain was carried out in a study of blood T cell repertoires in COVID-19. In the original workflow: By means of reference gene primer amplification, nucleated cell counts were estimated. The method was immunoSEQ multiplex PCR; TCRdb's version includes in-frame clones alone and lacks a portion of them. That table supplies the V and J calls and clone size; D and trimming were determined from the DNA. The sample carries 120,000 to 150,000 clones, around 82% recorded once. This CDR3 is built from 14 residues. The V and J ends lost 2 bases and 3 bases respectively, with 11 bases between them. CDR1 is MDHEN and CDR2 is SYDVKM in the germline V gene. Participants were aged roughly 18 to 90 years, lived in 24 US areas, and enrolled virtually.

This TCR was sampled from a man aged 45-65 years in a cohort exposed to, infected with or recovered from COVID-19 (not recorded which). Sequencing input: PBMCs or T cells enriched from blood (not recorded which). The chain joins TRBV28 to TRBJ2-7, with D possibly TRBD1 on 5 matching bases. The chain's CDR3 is CASSLGARFYEQYF. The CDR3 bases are TGTGCCAGCAGTTTAGGGGCCCGATTCTACGAGCAGTACTTC.